This T cell receptor beta chain derives from a study of regulatory T cells in long-lasting Graves disease. Study-wide context: Freshly diagnosed Graves' patients had used antithyroid drugs for under 3 months.

Indicated time point: newly diagnosed GD, antithyroid drugs for less than 3 months. TCR sequences were obtained from RNA taken from PBMCs. Study-wide findings and caveats: Persistent Graves' patients showed less TCR diversity than newly diagnosed patients showed.

CDR3 regions were amplified by Arm-PCR using iRepertoire HTBI primers to build TCR beta libraries. TCRdb processed the multiplex PCR reads anew with MiXCR; each CDR3 protein has one entry. The repertoire holds 350,000 to 450,000 distinct CDR3 sequences, 15% seen once, with roughly 8% in the top ten. The V end was cut by 3 bases, the J end by 1 base, with 10 bases between. There are 15 residues in the CDR3. CDR1 and CDR2 (germline): LNHDA, SQIVND (reference sequence). There are many counts of this clonotype. Its antigen remains unknown. The same specimen was also included in a second study, on T cells in Graves' hyperthyroidism and ophthalmopathy. As that report states: The study defined stable Graves' hyperthyroidism as no ophthalmopathy progression within 18 months.

The chain is built from TRBV19 and TRBJ1-5; D is ambiguous. The TCR comes from a woman between 40 and 50 years old with Graves disease. The sample consisted of peripheral blood mononuclear cells (PBMCs), taken at new diagnosis, from a patient treated with antithyroid drugs. The CDR3 bases are TGTGCCAGTAGTATGGCCACCCCGAGCAATCAGCCCCAGCATTTT. Translated: CASSMATPSNQPQHF.